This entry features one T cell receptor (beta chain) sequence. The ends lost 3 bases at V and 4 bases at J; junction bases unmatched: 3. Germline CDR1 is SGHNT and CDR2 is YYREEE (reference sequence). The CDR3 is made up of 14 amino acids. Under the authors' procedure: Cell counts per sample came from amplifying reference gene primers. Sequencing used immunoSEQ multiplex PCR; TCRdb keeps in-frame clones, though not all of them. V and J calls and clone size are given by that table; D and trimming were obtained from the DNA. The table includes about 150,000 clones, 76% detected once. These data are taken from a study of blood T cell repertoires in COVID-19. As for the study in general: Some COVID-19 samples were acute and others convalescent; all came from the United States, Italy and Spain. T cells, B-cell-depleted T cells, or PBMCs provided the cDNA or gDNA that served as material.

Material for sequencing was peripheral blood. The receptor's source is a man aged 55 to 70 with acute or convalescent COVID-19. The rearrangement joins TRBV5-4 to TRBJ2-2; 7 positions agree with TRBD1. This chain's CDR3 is CASSSGTATGELFF. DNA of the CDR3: TGTGCCAGCAGCTCAGGGACAGCCACCGGGGAGCTGTTTTTT. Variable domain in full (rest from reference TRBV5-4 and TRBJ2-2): ETGVTQSPTHLIKTRGQQVTLRCSSQSGHNTVSWYQQALGQGPQFIFQYYREEENGRGNFPPRFSGLQFPNYSSELNVNALELDDSALYLCASSSGTATGELFFGEGSRLTVL.